The rows below give T cell receptor beta chains drawn from one sample of a study of CXCR3-negative and CXCR3-positive naive CD8 T cells. TCRdb re-called the 5' RACE reads and shows each CDR3 protein once, DNA omitted. In all, the sample yields 120,000 to 150,000 distinct CDR3 sequences. Source material: naive CXCR3+ CD8+ T cells from blood. The receptors shown here come from a human donor in good health. Some clones in this sample may be carry-over from other donors' samples. Each CDR3 is given with its conserved first and last residue. Each record gives: J gene, V gene, CDR3 protein.

TRBJ2-5 | TRBV7-6 | CASSLVAGGPETQYF
TRBJ2-7 | TRBV3-1 | CASSTRDSYEQYF
TRBJ2-7 | TRBV6-2/TRBV6-3 | CASGDYYEQYF
TRBJ2-7 | TRBV29-1 | CSVDRISGSYEQYF
TRBJ2-6 | TRBV7-9 | CASRSGSGANVLTF
TRBJ2-7 | TRBV6-6 | CASSSTGPVGEQYF
TRBJ2-7 | TRBV11-3 | CASSSEGTGLYEQYF
TRBJ2-1 | TRBV29-1 | CSVGGTVFYNEQFF
TRBJ2-2 | TRBV5-1 | CASSLSLAGDFSGELFF
TRBJ1-1 | TRBV6-6 | CASSYGGDTEAFF
TRBJ2-7 | TRBV10-2 | CAIKQQGSYEQYF
TRBJ1-1 | TRBV1 | CTSSQIPGAAFF
TRBJ2-7 | TRBV6-6 | CASSSERIPYEQYF
TRBJ2-3 | TRBV19 | CASSMAFDTQYF
TRBJ2-7 | TRBV30 | CAWSVGQGNEQYF
TRBJ1-2 | TRBV5-5 | CASSPLPTRLTDLYGYTF
TRBJ2-1 | TRBV19 | CASSIDLVLATNNEQFF
TRBJ2-5 | TRBV7-2 | CASSLSPGLPPLETQYF
TRBJ1-1 | TRBV29-1 | CSVPSGTEAFF
TRBJ2-5 | TRBV12-3/TRBV12-4 | CASGRGGRMQETQYF
TRBJ1-5 | TRBV5-5 | CASSPGTDYSNQPQHF
TRBJ1-6 | TRBV7-9 | CASSPWTDNSRLHF
TRBJ2-1 | TRBV7-7 | CASSPGLAGSQFF
TRBJ2-3 | TRBV27 | CASSSTPTDTQYF
TRBJ2-7 | TRBV12-3/TRBV12-4 | CASSPPDRYEQYF
TRBJ2-2 | TRBV15 | CATSTLPRQGPDTGELFF
TRBJ2-7 | TRBV29-1 | CSVLGVWGEQYF
TRBJ1-5 | TRBV7-2 | CASSHEGQPQHF
TRBJ2-1 | TRBV7-8 | CASRQWGGNEQFF
TRBJ2-7 | TRBV12-3/TRBV12-4 | CASSFGLAGSHEQYF
TRBJ2-7 | TRBV20-1 | CSAPALVLTPNEQYF
TRBJ2-7 | TRBV6-2/TRBV6-3 | CASSPTGTVYEQYF
TRBJ1-2 | TRBV5-1 | CASSLEGGAGYTF
TRBJ2-3 | TRBV30 | CAWNRGVTDTQYF
TRBJ1-1 | TRBV29-1 | CSVVVGDKGWTEAFF
TRBJ2-3 | TRBV12-3/TRBV12-4 | CASRGTDTQYF
TRBJ2-4 | TRBV13 | CASSLGSQENIQYF
TRBJ2-6 | TRBV29-1 | CSVETGESYRGANVLTF
TRBJ2-5 | TRBV7-3 | CASSRLGGDETQYF
TRBJ1-3 | TRBV7-2 | CASSLEAGGNTIYF